This paragraph covers one TCR beta chain sequence. This entry belongs to a study of blood T cell repertoires in COVID-19. Cohorts were determined from participant-reported clinical history. In the original analysis: From reference gene primer amplification, estimates of nucleated cell counts were derived. Clones were read by immunoSEQ multiplex PCR, and TCRdb kept only the in-frame ones, dropping some. That table furnishes V, J and clone size, whereas the DNA furnished D and trimming. The table shows around 200,000 clones, with approximately 85% occurring only once. The J segment lost 4 bases and the V segment lost 6 bases, leaving 3 bases of the junction unmatched. Germline lookup yields CDR1 LNHDA and CDR2 SQIVND (reference sequence). The CDR3 is 14 residues long.

The receptor comes from a man between 35 and 55 years old with acute COVID-19. The V and J genes are TRBV19 and TRBJ2-2, with TRBD2 matching 9 bases. The sequenced sample was PBMCs or T cells enriched from blood (not recorded which). The CDR3 spells CASRGTSITGELFF. The CDR3, as DNA: TGTGCCAGTAGAGGGACTAGCATCACCGGGGAGCTGTTTTTT.